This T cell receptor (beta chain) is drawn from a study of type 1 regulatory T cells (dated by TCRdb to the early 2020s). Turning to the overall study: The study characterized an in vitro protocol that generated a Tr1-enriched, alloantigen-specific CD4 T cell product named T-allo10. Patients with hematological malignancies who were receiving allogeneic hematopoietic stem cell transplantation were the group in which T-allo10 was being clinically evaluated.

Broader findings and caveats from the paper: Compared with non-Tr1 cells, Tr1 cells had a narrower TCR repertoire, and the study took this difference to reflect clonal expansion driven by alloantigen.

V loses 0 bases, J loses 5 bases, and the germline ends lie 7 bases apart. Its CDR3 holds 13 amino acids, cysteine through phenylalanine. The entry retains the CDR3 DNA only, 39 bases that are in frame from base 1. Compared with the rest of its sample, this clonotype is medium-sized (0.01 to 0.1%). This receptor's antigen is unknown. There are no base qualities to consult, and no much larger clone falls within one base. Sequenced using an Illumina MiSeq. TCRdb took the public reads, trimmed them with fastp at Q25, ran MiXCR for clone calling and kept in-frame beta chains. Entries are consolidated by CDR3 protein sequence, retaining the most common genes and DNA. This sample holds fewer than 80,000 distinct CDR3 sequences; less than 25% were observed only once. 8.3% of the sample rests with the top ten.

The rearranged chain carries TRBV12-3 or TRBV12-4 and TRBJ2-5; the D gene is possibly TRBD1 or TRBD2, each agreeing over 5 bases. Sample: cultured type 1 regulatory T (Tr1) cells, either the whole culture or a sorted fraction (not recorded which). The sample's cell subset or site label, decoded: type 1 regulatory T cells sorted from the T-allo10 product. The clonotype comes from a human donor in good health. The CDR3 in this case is CASSLAGTETQYF. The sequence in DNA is TGTGCCAGCAGTTTAGCAGGGACGGAGACCCAGTACTTC.